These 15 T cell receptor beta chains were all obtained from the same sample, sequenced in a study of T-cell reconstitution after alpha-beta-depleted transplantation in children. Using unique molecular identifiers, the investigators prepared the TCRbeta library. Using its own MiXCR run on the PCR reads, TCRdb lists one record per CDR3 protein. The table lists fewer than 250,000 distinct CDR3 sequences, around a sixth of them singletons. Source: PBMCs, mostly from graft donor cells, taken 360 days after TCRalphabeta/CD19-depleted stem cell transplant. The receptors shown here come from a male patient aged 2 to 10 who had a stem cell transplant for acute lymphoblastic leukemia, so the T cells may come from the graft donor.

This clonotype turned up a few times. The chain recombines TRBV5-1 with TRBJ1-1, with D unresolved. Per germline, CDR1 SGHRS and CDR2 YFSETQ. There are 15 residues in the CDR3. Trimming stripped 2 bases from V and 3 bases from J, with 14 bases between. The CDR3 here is CASSFGGQRDTEAFF. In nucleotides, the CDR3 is TGCGCCAGCAGCTTTGGAGGGCAGAGGGACACTGAAGCTTTCTTT.

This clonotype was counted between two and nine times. The DNA of the CDR3 is TGTGCCAGCAGCTTAGGGACCGGACTTTACACAGATACGCAGTATTTT. Translated, it gives CASSLGTGLYTDTQYF. The rearrangement joins TRBV11-2 to TRBJ2-3; D perhaps matches TRBD2 (5 bases). This CDR3 contains 16 residues. Germline CDR1 SGHAT, CDR2 FQNNGV. Trimming took 1 base from V and 2 from J, leaving 13 bases between them.

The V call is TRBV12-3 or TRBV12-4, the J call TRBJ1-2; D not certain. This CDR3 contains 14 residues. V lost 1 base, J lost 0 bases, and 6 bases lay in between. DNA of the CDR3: TGTGCCAGCAGTTTAGACAGTGCTAACTATGGCTACACCTTC. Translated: CASSLDSANYGYTF.

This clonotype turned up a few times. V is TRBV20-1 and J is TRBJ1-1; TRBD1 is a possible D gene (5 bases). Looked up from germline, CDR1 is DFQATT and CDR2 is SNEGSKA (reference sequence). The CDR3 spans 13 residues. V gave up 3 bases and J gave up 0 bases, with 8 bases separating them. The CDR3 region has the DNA TGCAGTGCTAGTAACAGGATGAACACTGAAGCTTTCTTT. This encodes CSASNRMNTEAFF.

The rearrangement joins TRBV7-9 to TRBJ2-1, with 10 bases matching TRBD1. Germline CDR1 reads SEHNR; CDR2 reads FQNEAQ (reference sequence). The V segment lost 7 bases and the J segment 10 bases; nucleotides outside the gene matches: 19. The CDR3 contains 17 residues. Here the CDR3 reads CASTPGAGDRGYQEQFF. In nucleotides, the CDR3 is TGTGCCAGCACCCCCGGTGCTGGGGACAGGGGTTATCAGGAGCAGTTCTTC. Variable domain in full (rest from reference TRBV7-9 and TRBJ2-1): DTGVSQNPRHKITKRGQNVTFRCDPISEHNRLYWYRQTLGQGPEFLTYFQNEAQLEKSRLLSDRFSAERPKGSFSTLEIQRTEQGDSAMYLCASTPGAGDRGYQEQFFGPGTRLTVL.

CDR3 region: CSVSTSAATDTQYF. DNA for the CDR3: TGCAGCGTTTCCACCTCTGCGGCGACAGATACGCAGTATTTT. This rearrangement joins TRBV29-1 to TRBJ2-3, with unresolved D. Germline V gives CDR1 SQVTM, CDR2 ANQGSEA. Trimming pared 5 bases from V and 3 bases from J, leaving 15 bases between. There are 14 residues in the CDR3.

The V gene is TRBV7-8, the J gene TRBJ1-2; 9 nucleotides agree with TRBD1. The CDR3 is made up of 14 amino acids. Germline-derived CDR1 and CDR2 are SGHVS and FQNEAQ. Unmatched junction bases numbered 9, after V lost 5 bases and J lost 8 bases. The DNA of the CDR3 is TGTGCCAGCAGCGGGACAGGGAGTTCTTGGGGCTACACCTTC. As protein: CASSGTGSSWGYTF.

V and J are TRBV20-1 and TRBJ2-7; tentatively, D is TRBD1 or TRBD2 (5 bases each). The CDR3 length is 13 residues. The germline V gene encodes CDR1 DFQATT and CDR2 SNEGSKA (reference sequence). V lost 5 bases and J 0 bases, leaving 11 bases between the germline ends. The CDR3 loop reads CSARDLHSYEQYF. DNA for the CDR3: TGCAGTGCTCGGGACCTACACTCCTACGAGCAGTACTTC.

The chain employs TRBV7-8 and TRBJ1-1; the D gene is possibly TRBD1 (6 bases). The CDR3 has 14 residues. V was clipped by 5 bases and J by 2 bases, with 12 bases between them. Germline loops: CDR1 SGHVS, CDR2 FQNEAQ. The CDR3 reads CASSPWTVNTEAFF. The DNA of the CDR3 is TGTGCCAGCAGCCCATGGACAGTAAACACTGAAGCTTTCTTT.

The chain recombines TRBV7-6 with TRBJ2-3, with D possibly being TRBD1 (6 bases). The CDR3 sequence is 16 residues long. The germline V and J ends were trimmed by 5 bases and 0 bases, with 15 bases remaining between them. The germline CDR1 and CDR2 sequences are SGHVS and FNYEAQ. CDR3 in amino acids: CASSLRTAPSTDTQYF. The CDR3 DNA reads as TGTGCCAGCAGCCTAAGGACAGCTCCTAGCACAGATACGCAGTATTTT.

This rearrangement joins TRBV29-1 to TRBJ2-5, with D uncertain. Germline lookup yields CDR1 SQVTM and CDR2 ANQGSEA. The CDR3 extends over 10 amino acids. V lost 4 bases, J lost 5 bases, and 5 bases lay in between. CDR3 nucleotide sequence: TGCAGCGTTGTAACGGAGACCCAGTACTTC. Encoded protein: CSVVTETQYF.

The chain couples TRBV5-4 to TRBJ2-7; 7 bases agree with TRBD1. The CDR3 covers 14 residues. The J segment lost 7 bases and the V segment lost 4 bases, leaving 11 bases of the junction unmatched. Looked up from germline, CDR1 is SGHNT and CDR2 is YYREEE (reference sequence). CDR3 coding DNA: TGTGCCAGCAGCCACGACAGGGTGCTCATTGAGCAGTACTTC. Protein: CASSHDRVLIEQYF.

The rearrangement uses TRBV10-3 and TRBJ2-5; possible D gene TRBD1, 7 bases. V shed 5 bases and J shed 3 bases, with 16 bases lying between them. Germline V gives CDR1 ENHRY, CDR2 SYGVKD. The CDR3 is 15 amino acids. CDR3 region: CAISPGPRGEETQYF. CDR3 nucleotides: TGTGCCATCAGTCCGGGACCCAGGGGGGAAGAGACCCAGTACTTC.

The CDR3 region has the DNA TGTGCCAGCAGCGAGGACCAGACCCTGGATTCACCCCTCCACTTT. This sequence encodes CASSEDQTLDSPLHF. This chain connects TRBV7-6 to TRBJ1-6; D gene ambiguous. V was clipped by 5 bases and J by 8 bases, with 16 bases between them. In germline, CDR1 is SGHVS, CDR2 FNYEAQ. The length of the CDR3 is 15 residues.

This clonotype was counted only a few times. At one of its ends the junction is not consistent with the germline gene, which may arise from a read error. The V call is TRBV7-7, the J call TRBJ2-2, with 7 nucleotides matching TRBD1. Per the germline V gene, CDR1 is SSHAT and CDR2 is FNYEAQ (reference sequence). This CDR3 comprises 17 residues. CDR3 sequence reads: CASSLGEGATNTGELFF. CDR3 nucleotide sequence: TGTGCTAGCAGCTTAGGAGAGGGGGCAACGAACACCGGGGAGCTGTTTTTT.